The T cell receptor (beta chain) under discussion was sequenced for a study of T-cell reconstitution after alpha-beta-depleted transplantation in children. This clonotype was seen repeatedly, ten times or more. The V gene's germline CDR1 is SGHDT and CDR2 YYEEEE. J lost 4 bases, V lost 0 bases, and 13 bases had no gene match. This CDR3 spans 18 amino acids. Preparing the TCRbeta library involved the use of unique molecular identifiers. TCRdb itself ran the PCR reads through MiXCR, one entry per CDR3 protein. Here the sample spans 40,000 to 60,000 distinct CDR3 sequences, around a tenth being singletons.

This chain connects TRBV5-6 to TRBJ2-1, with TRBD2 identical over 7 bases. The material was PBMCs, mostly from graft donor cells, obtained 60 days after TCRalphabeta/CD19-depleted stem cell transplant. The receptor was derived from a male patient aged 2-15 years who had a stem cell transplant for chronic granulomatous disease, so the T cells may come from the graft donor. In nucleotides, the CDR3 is TGTGCCAGCAGCTTGGTCTGGGGGGGGACCAATGAGTACAATGAGCAGTTCTTC. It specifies CASSLVWGGTNEYNEQFF.